This T cell receptor beta chain was obtained from a study of blood T cell repertoires in COVID-19. Looking at the study overall: Specimens from acute and convalescent COVID-19 originated in the United States, Italy and Spain.

Germline lookup yields CDR1 MDHEN and CDR2 SYDVKM. The CDR3 runs to 12 residues. V was clipped by 9 bases and J by 4 bases, with 10 bases between them. This clone was seen a few times. Sequencing used immunoSEQ multiplex PCR; TCRdb keeps in-frame clones, though not all of them. Of about 440,000 clones detected, 70% to 90% appear once; the ten largest clones hold under 2.5%. The TCR was taken from a woman aged 18-30 years with acute COVID-19. Sequencing was done on a sample of PBMCs or T cells enriched from blood (not recorded which). This sequence joins TRBV28 and TRBJ1-5; D is undetermined. The CDR3 coding sequence is TGTGCCAGTCGCGCGGGGAATCAGCCCCAGCATTTT. Translated, it gives CASRAGNQPQHF.